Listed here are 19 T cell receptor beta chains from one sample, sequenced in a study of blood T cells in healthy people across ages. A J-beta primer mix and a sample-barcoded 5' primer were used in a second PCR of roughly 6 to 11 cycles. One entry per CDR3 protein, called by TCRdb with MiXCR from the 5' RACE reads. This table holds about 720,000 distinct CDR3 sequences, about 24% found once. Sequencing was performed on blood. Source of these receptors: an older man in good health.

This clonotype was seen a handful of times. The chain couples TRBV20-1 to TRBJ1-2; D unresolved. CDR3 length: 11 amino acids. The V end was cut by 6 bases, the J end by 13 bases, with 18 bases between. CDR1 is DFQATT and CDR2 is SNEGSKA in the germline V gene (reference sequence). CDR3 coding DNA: TGCAGTGCGGCCCTGTACCAAGACTGCACCTTC. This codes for CSAALYQDCTF.

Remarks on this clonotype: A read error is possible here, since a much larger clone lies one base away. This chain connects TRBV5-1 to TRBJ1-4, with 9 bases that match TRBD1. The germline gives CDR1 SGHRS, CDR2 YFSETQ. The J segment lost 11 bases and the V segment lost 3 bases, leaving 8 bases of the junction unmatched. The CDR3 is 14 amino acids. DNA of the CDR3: TGCGCCAGCAGCTCGGGACAGGGAGGGGACAAACTGTTTTTT. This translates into CASSSGQGGDKLFF.

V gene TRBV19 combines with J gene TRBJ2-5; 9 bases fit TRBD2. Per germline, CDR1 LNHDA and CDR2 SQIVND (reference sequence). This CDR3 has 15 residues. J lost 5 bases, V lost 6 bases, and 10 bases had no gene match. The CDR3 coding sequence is TGTGCCAGTAGCGGACTAGCGATGGGAAAGGAGACCCAGTACTTC. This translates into CASSGLAMGKETQYF.

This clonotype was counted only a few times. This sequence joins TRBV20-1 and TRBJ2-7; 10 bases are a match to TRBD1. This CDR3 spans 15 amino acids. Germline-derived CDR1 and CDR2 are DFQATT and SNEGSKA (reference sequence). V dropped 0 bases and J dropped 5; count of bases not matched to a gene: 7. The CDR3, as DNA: TGCAGTGCTAGAGATCCCGGACAGGGGGACCACGAGCAGTACTTC. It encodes CSARDPGQGDHEQYF.

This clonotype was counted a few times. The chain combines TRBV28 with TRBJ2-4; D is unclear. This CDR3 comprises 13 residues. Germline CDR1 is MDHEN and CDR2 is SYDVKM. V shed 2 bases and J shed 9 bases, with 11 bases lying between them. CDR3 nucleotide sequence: TGTGCCAGCAGTTTAGAGGTTCATAGCATTCAGTACTTC. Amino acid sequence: CASSLEVHSIQYF.

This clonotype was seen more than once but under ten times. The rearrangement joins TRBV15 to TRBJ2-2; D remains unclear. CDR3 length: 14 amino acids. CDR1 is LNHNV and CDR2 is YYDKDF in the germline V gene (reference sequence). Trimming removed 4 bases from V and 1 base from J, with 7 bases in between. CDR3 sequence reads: CATSTIRNTGELFF. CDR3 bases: TGTGCCACCAGCACGATACGGAACACCGGGGAGCTGTTTTTT.

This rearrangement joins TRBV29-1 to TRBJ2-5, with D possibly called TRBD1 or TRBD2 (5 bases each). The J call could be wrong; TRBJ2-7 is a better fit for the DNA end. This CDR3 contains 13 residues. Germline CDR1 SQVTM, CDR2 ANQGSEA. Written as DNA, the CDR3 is TGCAGCGTTTTAGGGACGGAGACCTACGAGCAGTACTTC. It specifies CSVLGTETYEQYF.

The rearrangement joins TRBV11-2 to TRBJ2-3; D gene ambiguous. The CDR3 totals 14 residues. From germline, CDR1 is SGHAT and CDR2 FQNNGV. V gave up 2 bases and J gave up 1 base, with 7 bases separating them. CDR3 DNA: TGTGCCAGCAGCTTACTGCTACGCACAGATACGCAGTATTTT. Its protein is CASSLLLRTDTQYF.

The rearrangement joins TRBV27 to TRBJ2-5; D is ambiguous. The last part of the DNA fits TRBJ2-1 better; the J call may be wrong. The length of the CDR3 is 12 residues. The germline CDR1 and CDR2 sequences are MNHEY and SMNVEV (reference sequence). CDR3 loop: CASSPHGNEQFF. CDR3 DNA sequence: TGTGCCAGCAGTCCCCATGGCAATGAGCAGTTCTTC.

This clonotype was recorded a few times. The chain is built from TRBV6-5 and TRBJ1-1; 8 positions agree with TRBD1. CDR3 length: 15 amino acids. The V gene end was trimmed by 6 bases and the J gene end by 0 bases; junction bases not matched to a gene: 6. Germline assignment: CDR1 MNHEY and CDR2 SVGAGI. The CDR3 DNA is TGTGCCAGCAGCCCCAGGGGGCTGATGAACACTGAAGCTTTCTTT. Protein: CASSPRGLMNTEAFF.

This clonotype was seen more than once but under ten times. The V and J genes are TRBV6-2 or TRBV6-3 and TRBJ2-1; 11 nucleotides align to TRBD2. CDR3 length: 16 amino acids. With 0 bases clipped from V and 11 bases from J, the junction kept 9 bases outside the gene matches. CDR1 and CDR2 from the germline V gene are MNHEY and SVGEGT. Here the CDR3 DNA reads TGTGCCAGCAGTTACTCGCCCCTAGCGGGAGGTAAGAAGCAGTTCTTC. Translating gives CASSYSPLAGGKKQFF.

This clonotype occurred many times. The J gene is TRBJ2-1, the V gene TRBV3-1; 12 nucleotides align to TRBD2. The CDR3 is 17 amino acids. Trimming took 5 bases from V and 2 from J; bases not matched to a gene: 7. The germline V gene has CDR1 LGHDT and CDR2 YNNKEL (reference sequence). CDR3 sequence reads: CASSLRGLAGTYNEQFF. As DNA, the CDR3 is TGTGCCAGCAGCTTAAGGGGACTAGCGGGTACCTACAATGAGCAGTTCTTC.

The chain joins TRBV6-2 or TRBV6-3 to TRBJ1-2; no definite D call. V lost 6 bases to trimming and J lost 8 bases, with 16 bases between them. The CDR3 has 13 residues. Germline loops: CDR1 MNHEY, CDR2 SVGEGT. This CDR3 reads CASRNGKIDGYTF. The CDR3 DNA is TGTGCCAGCAGGAACGGGAAGATAGACGGCTACACCTTC.

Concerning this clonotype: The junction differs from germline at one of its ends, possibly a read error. The CDR3 sequence is CATRPRSGTNVLTF. CDR3 bases: TGTGCCACTCGTCCGCGGTCTGGGACCAACGTCCTGACTTTC. The chain joins TRBV24-1 to TRBJ2-6; D ambiguous. This CDR3 contains 14 residues. The germline V gene has CDR1 KGHDR and CDR2 SFDVKD.

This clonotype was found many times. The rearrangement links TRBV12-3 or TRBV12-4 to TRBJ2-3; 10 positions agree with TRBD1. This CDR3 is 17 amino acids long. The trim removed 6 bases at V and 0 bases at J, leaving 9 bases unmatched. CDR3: CASRQGQGIPSTDTQYF. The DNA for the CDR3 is TGTGCCAGCAGACAGGGACAGGGGATTCCTAGCACAGATACGCAGTATTTT.

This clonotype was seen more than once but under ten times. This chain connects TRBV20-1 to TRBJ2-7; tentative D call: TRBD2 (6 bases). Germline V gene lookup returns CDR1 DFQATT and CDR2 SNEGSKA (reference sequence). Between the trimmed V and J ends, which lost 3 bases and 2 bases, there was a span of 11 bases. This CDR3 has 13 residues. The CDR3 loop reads CSASGRGAYEQYV. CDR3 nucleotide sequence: TGCAGTGCTAGCGGGAGAGGCGCCTACGAGCAGTACGTC.

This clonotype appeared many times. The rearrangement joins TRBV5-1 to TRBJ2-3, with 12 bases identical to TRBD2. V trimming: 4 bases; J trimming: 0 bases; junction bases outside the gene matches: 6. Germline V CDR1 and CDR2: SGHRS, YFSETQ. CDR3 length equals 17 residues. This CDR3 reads CASSGGLAGSSTDTQYF. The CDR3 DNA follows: TGCGCCAGCAGCGGGGGACTAGCGGGTTCTAGCACAGATACGCAGTATTTT.

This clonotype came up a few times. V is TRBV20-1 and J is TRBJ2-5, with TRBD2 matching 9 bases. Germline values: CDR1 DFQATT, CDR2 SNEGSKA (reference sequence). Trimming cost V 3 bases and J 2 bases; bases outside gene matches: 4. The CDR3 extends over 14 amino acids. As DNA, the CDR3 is TGCAGTGCTAGTAGTAGCGGGAGACAAGAGACCCAGTACTTC. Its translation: CSASSSGRQETQYF.

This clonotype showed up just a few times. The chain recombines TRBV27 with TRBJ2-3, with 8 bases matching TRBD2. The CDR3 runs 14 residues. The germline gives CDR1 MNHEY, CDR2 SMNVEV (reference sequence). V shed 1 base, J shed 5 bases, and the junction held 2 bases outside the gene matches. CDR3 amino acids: CASSLLRGEDTQYF. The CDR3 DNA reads TGTGCCAGCAGTTTATTGCGGGGGGAAGATACGCAGTATTTT.